Following are 18 T cell receptor beta chains from one sample sequenced in a study of T cell repertoires in cytomegalovirus infection. A single record per CDR3 protein comes from TCRdb applying MiXCR to the reads. The table shows more than 650,000 distinct CDR3 sequences, with less than 40% occurring only once. The specimen was PBMCs. The origin of the receptors is a human donor in good health (CMV status not recorded). Some clones in this sample may be carry-over from other donors' samples.

This clonotype was detected a few times. The V gene is TRBV6-2 or TRBV6-3, the J gene TRBJ2-4, with TRBD1 matching over 8 bases. The CDR3 loop spans 16 amino acids. Germline lookup yields CDR1 MNHEY and CDR2 SVGEGT. V lost 7 bases and J lost 2; bases outside the gene matches: 10. The CDR3 bases are TGTGCCAGCACCCGACCAGGGGGCGAGTCCAAAAACATTCAGTACTTC. Amino acid sequence: CASTRPGGESKNIQYF.

Here the CDR3 DNA reads TGTGCCAGCAGTAATCTCGACCGGGGAGAGGGGGAAAAACTGTTTTTT. This codes for CASSNLDRGEGEKLFF. The chain carries TRBV28 and TRBJ1-4; the D gene is possibly TRBD1 (5 bases). Germline V gene data show CDR1 as MDHEN and CDR2 as SYDVKM. The CDR3 is 16 residues long. V was clipped by 5 bases and J by 8 bases, with 21 bases between them.

This clonotype was observed a handful of times. V usage is TRBV14 and J usage is TRBJ2-2, with D maybe TRBD2 (5 bases). Germline V lookup: CDR1 SGHDN, CDR2 FVKESK. The V end lost 4 bases, the J end lost 0 bases, and 12 bases lay between the germline ends. This CDR3 spans 16 amino acids. CDR3 sequence (DNA): TGTGCCAGCAGCCCTTGGACTCGGTCGAACACCGGGGAGCTGTTTTTT. Residues: CASSPWTRSNTGELFF. Full variable domain (missing parts from reference TRBV14 and TRBJ2-2): EAGVTQFPSHSVIEKGQTVTLRCDPISGHDNLYWYRRVMGKEIKFLLHFVKESKQDESGMPNNRFLAERTGGTYSTLKVQPAELEDSGVYFCASSPWTRSNTGELFFGEGSRLTVL.

This chain uses TRBV20-1 with TRBJ2-3; D might be TRBD2 (5 bases). Trimming shortened V by 3 bases and J by 0 bases, and 16 bases separated the two germline ends. Germline values: CDR1 DFQATT, CDR2 SNEGSKA (reference sequence). There are 16 residues in the CDR3. CDR3 sequence reads: CSARESSTASTDTQYF. The CDR3 bases are TGCAGTGCTAGGGAATCTAGCACAGCTAGCACAGATACGCAGTATTTT.

Written as DNA, the CDR3 is TGTGCCAGCTGTGATCTAGCGGGAGGGGGGTCCTACAATGAGCAGTTCTTC. Translated: CASCDLAGGGSYNEQFF. The chain carries TRBV6-6 and TRBJ2-1; TRBD2 matches at 12 bases. With V trimmed by 8 bases and J by 1 base, 9 bases remained unmatched. Germline lookup yields CDR1 MNHNY and CDR2 SVGAGI (reference sequence). This CDR3 has 17 residues.

This clonotype was found a few times. The V gene is TRBV20-1, the J gene TRBJ2-3, with 7 bases identical to TRBD2. Trimming cost V 1 base and J 6 bases; bases outside gene matches: 10. The CDR3 totals 15 residues. The germline V gene has CDR1 DFQATT and CDR2 SNEGSKA (reference sequence). The CDR3 loop reads CSARGLAELLDTQYF. The CDR3 nucleotides read TGCAGTGCTAGAGGGCTAGCGGAGCTGTTGGATACGCAGTATTTT.

V and J are TRBV5-4 and TRBJ2-5; D possibly corresponds to TRBD2 (6 bases). V gave up 3 bases and J gave up 5 bases, with 14 bases separating them. This CDR3 comprises 14 residues. CDR1 is SGHNT and CDR2 is YYREEE in the germline V gene (reference sequence). The CDR3 loop is CASSSATSRETQYF. CDR3 sequence (DNA): TGTGCCAGCAGCTCGGCGACTAGTCGTGAGACCCAGTACTTC.

This rearrangement joins TRBV11-2 to TRBJ1-2; 8 bases align to TRBD1. J was trimmed by 1 base and V by 6 bases; bases with no gene match: 13. CDR1 and CDR2 (germline): SGHAT, FQNNGV. This CDR3 has 17 amino acids. The CDR3 is CASRGTGNQNLNYGYTF. As DNA, the CDR3 is TGTGCCAGCAGGGGGACAGGAAATCAAAACCTTAACTATGGCTACACCTTC.

The CDR3 bases are TGTGCCAGCAGCTCCCAGGACCGCAGGGGCGGCACTGAAGCTTTCTTT. Its protein is CASSSQDRRGGTEAFF. The chain links TRBV4-2 to TRBJ1-1, with D perhaps TRBD1 (6 bases). The CDR3 runs to 16 residues. The germline CDR1 and CDR2 sequences are LGHNA and YNFKEQ. V was shortened by 5 bases and J by 4 bases, with 20 bases between the two germline ends.

The V and J genes are TRBV7-9 and TRBJ2-7; D unresolved. This CDR3 has 13 residues. CDR1 SEHNR and CDR2 FQNEAQ come from the germline V gene (reference sequence). The V and J ends lost 5 bases and 4 bases respectively, with 12 bases between them. DNA of the CDR3: TGTGCCAGCAGCCCTATCAGAGTGTACGAGCAGTACTTC. Translated, it gives CASSPIRVYEQYF.

The rearrangement links TRBV28 to TRBJ1-2; D not certain. Germline CDR1 and CDR2: MDHEN and SYDVKM. Trimming took off 6 bases at V and 0 bases at J, with 23 bases between the two ends. The CDR3 has 18 amino acids. CDR3 sequence: CASSPPSYGRRTNYGYTF. CDR3 DNA sequence: TGTGCCAGCAGCCCACCATCTTACGGGAGGAGGACTAACTATGGCTACACCTTC.

In this sample, this clonotype turned up a few times. This rearrangement joins TRBV5-5 to TRBJ2-2, with TRBD2 matching over 8 bases. CDR3 size: 16 residues. The trim removed 1 base at V and 4 bases at J, leaving 6 bases unmatched. The germline CDR1 and CDR2 sequences are SGHKS and YYEKEE (reference sequence). CDR3 region: CASSLFGGAGTGELFF. CDR3 coding DNA: TGTGCCAGCAGCTTGTTCGGGGGGGCTGGCACCGGGGAGCTGTTTTTT.

This rearrangement joins TRBV12-3 or TRBV12-4 to TRBJ1-1; 8 positions match TRBD1. CDR3 length equals 14 residues. V gave up 6 bases and J gave up 3 bases; unmatched junction bases: 6. The CDR3 is CASRLRGLDTEAFF. CDR3 bases: TGTGCCAGCAGACTCAGGGGGCTAGACACTGAAGCTTTCTTT.

The chain recombines TRBV29-1 with TRBJ1-2; tentative D call: TRBD1 (6 bases). The CDR3 is 14 residues long. Germline CDR1 and CDR2: SQVTM and ANQGSEA. V was pared by 2 bases and J by 7 bases, with 17 bases between. CDR3: CSVERGGASSGYTF. DNA of the CDR3: TGCAGCGTTGAACGTGGGGGGGCGTCCTCTGGCTACACCTTC.

This clonotype has a count of ten or more. The chain recombines TRBV28 with TRBJ2-7; the match to TRBD2 covers 10 bases. V dropped 6 bases and J dropped 3; count of bases not matched to a gene: 11. This CDR3 is 16 amino acids long. In germline, CDR1 is MDHEN, CDR2 SYDVKM. CDR3 nucleotide sequence: TGTGCCAGCAGCCCCCCGTTGGTAGCGGGAGGCTACGAGCAGTACTTC. This encodes CASSPPLVAGGYEQYF.

The V gene is TRBV11-2, the J gene TRBJ2-1; D possibly corresponds to TRBD2 (7 bases). CDR3 length: 14 amino acids. The V end lost 8 bases, the J end lost 8 bases, and 19 bases lay between the germline ends. Per germline, CDR1 SGHAT and CDR2 FQNNGV. CDR3 in amino acids: CASERGGDFYEQFF. Written as DNA, the CDR3 is TGTGCCAGCGAGAGAGGGGGGGACTTCTATGAGCAGTTCTTC.

The genes are TRBV7-4 and TRBJ1-2, with TRBD1 matching 7 bases. This CDR3 is built from 15 residues. In germline, CDR1 is SGHVT, CDR2 SQSDAQ. With 1 base clipped from V and 8 bases from J, the junction kept 10 bases outside the gene matches. In DNA form, the CDR3 reads TGTGCCAGCAGCTTAGTCGGAGGGGGCTTCTTGGGCTACACCTTC. Protein: CASSLVGGGFLGYTF.

This clonotype was seen only a few times. This chain links TRBV4-1 with TRBJ1-6; D gene unclear. V dropped 0 bases and J dropped 10 bases, with 31 bases sitting between them. The CDR3 totals 21 residues. CDR1 MGHRA and CDR2 YSYEKL come from the germline V gene. CDR3 protein: CASSQERTGSGRGRVRSPLHF. The CDR3 DNA reads TGCGCCAGCAGCCAAGAACGGACGGGATCGGGCAGAGGACGGGTTCGATCACCCCTCCACTTT.